This T cell receptor beta chain derives from a study of cytomegalovirus exposure and HLA in healthy donors. General observations from the study: Most TCR beta V segments were productive about 87% or about 30% of the time in an earlier analysis.

This clone showed up just a few times. Its antigen is currently unknown. The V end was cut by 5 bases, the J end by 0 bases, with 14 bases between. The CDR3 is made up of 16 amino acids. Germline CDR1 and CDR2: GTSNPN and SVGIG (reference sequence). The PCR was carried out with 60 Vbeta primers and 13 Jbeta primers. TCRdb keeps only in-frame clones here, not all; method: immunoSEQ multiplex PCR. The sample has fewer than 80,000 clones, about 77% seen once. Source material: PBMCs. The receptor's source is a woman in her 30s in good health and CMV-seronegative. The chain couples TRBV30 to TRBJ1-6; D not resolved. The CDR3 coding sequence is TGTGCCTGGGAGGGAAGGAGAAGCTCCTATAATTCACCCCTCCACTTT. This gives the protein CAWEGRRSSYNSPLHF.